This T cell receptor (beta chain) appears in the sequencing data of a study of a mutant IDH1 vaccine in newly diagnosed glioma. Study overall: Vaccine administration was initiated 4-6 weeks following radiotherapy alone, or with temozolomide cycles. Before enrollment, patients got radiotherapy alone, temozolomide alone, or mostly the combination.

Study-level results: Shifts in the top peripheral T cell clonotypes seemed unrelated to pseudoprogression.

In germline, CDR1 is SEHNR, CDR2 FQNEAQ (reference sequence). The V end was cut by 6 bases, the J end by 6 bases, with 11 bases between. The CDR3 is 12 residues long. On this clone itself: Antigen specificity is unknown.

Method: immunoSEQ multiplex PCR; TCRdb's copy keeps in-frame clones and lacks some. The sample lists 40,000 to 55,000 clones, over 60% seen once, with more than 10% in the top ten. Time point indicated: week 35, safety follow-up. The study gave 300 ug of mutant IDH1 20-mer peptide per vaccine dose, with topical imiquimod. The clonotype was recovered from a man aged 40-49 years with glioma. J is TRBJ1-2 and V is TRBV7-9; the D gene is possibly TRBD1 (5 bases). The sample here was PBMCs, taken from a glioma patient whose treatment included an IDH1 peptide vaccine. In DNA form, the CDR3 reads TGTGCCAGCAGTATAGGGACGGATGGCTACACCTTC. It yields the protein CASSIGTDGYTF.